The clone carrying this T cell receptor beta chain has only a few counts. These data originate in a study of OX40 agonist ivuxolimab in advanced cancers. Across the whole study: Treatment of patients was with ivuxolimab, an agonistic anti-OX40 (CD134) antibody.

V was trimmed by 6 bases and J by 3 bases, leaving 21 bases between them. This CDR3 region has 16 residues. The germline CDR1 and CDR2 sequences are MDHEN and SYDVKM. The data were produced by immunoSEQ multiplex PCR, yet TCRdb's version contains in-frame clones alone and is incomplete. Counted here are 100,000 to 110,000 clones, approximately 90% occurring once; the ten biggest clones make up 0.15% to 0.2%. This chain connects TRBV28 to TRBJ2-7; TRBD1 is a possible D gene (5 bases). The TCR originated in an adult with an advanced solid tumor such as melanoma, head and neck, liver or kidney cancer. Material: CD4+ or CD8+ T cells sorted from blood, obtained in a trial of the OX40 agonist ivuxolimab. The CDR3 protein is CASSPVGGNQGYEQYF. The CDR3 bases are TGTGCCAGCAGCCCCGTCGGTGGAAACCAGGGCTACGAGCAGTACTTC.